Sequencing of this TCR beta chain was carried out in a study of blood T cell repertoires in COVID-19 (dated by TCRdb to between 2020 and 2021). As for the study more broadly: The collaborator samples originated in the United States, Italy and Spain and spanned the acute and convalescent phases of COVID-19. Nearly every sample came with metadata listing a de-identified subject ID, COVID-19 status, age in years and sex. The prospective study material was composed of cDNA or gDNA derived from T cells, B-cell-depleted T cells, or PBMCs. Where HLA class I and class II types were available, the types were taken from metadata supplied by the sample provider, not from assay-based typing. Deeply sampled blood TCRbeta repertoires from subjects exposed to, actively infected with, or recovered from COVID-19 were included in the dataset. A freely available public database, intended as a resource for researchers studying the immune response to SARS-CoV-2, is where the repertoires were released. Samples came from the ongoing ImmuneRACE study (first 160 participants) plus 1,254 subjects from 6 global collaborators.

The V end loses 0 bases and the J end loses 6 bases, and a stretch of 9 bases separates them. CDR1 and CDR2 (MNHEY, SVGEGT) derive from the germline V gene. Taken from cysteine to phenylalanine, the CDR3 has 14 residues. Only the CDR3 region is kept as DNA, spanning 42 bases read in frame from base 1. TCRbeta CDR3 regions were amplified from genomic DNA using the immunoSEQ Assay, a bias-controlled multiplex PCR. From the authors' description of their analysis: The number of nucleated cells in each sample was estimated by amplification of reference gene primers within the assay. To quantify the absolute abundance of each unique TCRbeta CDR3 rearrangement, sequence reads were collapsed and filtered. Productive Simpson clonality was computed per sample as the square root of Simpson's diversity index over productive rearrangements. The clones in this table, taken by TCRdb from immuneACCESS, are in-frame only. Not every clone is retained; where verified, under half of the shortfall comes from an unresolved V gene, and the cause of the rest is unknown. The V and J calls and clone size come from that table; D and trimming were worked out from the DNA. The sample includes 250,000 to 350,000 clones, with 80% to 90% observed a single time. Of the sample, over 5% falls within the top ten clones.

Overall results and qualifications from the work: The amount of clinical and demographic metadata varied by source and participant and was provided uncurated.

A word on this clone: Its cognate antigen has yet to be identified. No base qualities exist here, and no much larger clone lies one base off it.

One collaborating source in Seattle enrolled patients during active infection and followed them longitudinally through the course of disease. The collaborating institutions used their own protocols to collect whole blood in K2EDTA tubes. Collaborator samples were shipped for TCRbeta analysis as frozen whole blood, isolated PBMCs, or DNA extracted from either sample type. The chain couples TRBV6-2 or TRBV6-3 to TRBJ1-5, and perhaps TRBD1 as D gene, on 5 matching bases. The sequence was obtained from a woman aged 50 to 65 with COVID-19, enrolled during active disease. The specimen sequenced was peripheral blood. CDR3 sequence: CASSYSRGVQPQHF. The nucleotide sequence is TGTGCCAGCAGTTACTCGCGGGGGGTTCAGCCCCAGCATTTT.